The clone carrying this T cell receptor beta chain occurred a few times. The data were taken from a study of blood T cell repertoires in COVID-19. At the level of the study: The United States, Italy and Spain provided the acute and convalescent COVID-19 samples. Sources were T cells, B-cell-depleted T cells, or PBMCs; the material itself was cDNA or gDNA.

The CDR3 contains 14 residues. The J segment lost 2 bases and the V segment lost 6 bases, leaving 4 bases of the junction unmatched. CDR1 is LNHDA, CDR2 SQIVND, per germline (reference sequence). Recruited during active infection, patients (from Seattle) were subsequently followed longitudinally. Under the authors' procedure: Counts of nucleated cells, estimated from reference gene primer amplification, were obtained. Profiled with immunoSEQ multiplex PCR; TCRdb holds only in-frame clones, not every one. For V, J and clone size, that table is used; D and trimming come from the DNA. The data hold about 160,000 clones, with more than 75% observed a single time.

The J gene is TRBJ1-2, the V gene TRBV19, with 9 positions matching TRBD1. The TCR was taken from a woman between 65 and 79 years old with COVID-19, enrolled during active disease. Source material: peripheral blood. The chain's CDR3 is CASSKGQGNYGYTF. In DNA form, the CDR3 reads TGTGCCAGTAGCAAAGGACAGGGGAACTATGGCTACACCTTC.